This TCR beta chain was observed in a study of blood T cell repertoires in COVID-19. Study in general: Italy, Spain and the United States were the sources of the convalescent and acute COVID-19 samples.

Germline V gives CDR1 LNHDA, CDR2 SQIVND (reference sequence). This CDR3 comprises 14 residues. J gave up 3 bases and V 2 bases, and 3 bases lay outside the gene matches. Original handling: Estimation of nucleated cell counts relied on the amplification of reference gene primers. Data came from immunoSEQ multiplex PCR; TCRdb stores just in-frame clones and leaves some out. The DNA was the basis for D and trimming; V, J and clone size are from that table. This table holds around 500,000 clones, 80% to 90% found once. This TCR was recovered from a human donor in a cohort sampled during active COVID-19. The V call is TRBV19, the J call TRBJ2-7, with 8 bases lining up with TRBD2. The sample taken for sequencing was peripheral blood. The CDR3 sequence is CASSIRSGGYEQYF. Written as DNA, the CDR3 is TGTGCCAGTAGTATAAGAAGCGGGGGCTACGAGCAGTACTTC.